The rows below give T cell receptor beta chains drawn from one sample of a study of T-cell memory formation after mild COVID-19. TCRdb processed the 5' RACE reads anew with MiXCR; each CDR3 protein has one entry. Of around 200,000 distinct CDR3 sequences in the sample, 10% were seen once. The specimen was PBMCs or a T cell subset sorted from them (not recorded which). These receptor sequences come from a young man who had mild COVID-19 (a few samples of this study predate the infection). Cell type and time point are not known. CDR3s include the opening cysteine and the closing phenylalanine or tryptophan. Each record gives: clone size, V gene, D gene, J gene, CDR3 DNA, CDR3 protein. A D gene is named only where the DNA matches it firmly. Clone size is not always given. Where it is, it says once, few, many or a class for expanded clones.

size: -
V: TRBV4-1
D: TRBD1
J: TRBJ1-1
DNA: TGCGCCAGCAGCCCAACAGGGACAGGGGGAGGAACTGAAGCTTTCTTT
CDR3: CASSPTGTGGGTEAFF

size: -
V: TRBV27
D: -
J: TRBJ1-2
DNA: TGTGCCAGCATCGGTCCGAGGGGCTACACCTTC
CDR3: CASIGPRGYTF

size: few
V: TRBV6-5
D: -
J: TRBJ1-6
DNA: TGTGCCAGCAGTTATCGGGGTTCAGAGTCACCCCTCCACTTT
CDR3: CASSYRGSESPLHF

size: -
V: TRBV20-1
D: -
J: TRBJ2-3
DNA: TGCAGTGCAACGGAACGCCGGGACTCACACCGCACAGATACGCAGTATTTT
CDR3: CSATERRDSHRTDTQYF

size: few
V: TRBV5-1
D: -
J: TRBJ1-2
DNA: TGCGCCTCAAGCCCACCTTTGGGCGGCTACACCTTC
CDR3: CASSPPLGGYTF

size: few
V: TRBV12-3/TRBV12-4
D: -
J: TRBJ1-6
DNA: TGTGCCAGCAGTTCATGGGCCCTTCATTCACCCCTCCACTTT
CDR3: CASSSWALHSPLHF

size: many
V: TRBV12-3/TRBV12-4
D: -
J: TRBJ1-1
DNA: TGTGCCAGCAGTACAACAGCCGGGTACGCTGAAGCTTTCTTT
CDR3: CASSTTAGYAEAFF

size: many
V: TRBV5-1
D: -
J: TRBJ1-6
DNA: TGCGCCAGCAGCCCCACAGGTGGATCACCCCTCCACTTT
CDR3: CASSPTGGSPLHF

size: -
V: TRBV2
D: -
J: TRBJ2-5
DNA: TGTGCCACCACCCCTGGAGCGGCACGGACCCAGTACTTC
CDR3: CATTPGAARTQYF

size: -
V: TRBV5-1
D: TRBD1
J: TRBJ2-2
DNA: TGCGCCAGCAGCTTGGGGACAGGGGGCCCCACCGGGGAGCTGTTTTTT
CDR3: CASSLGTGGPTGELFF

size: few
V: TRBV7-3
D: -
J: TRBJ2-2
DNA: TGTGCCAGCAGCCTAGAGTATTTCGGGGAGCTGTTTTTT
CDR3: CASSLEYFGELFF

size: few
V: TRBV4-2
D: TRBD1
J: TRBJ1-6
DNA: TGTGCCAGCAGCTCAGAGTCCCCCAGGGGGAATTCACCCCTCCACTTT
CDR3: CASSSESPRGNSPLHF

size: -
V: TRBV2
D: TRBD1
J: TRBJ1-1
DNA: TGTGCCAGCAGTGAACGGGACAGGGCTCTCCGCTTT
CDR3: CASSERDRALRF

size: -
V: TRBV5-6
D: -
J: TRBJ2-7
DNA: TGTGCCAGCAGCTTTATCCCAGGATATTCCTCCTACGAGCAGTACTTC
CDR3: CASSFIPGYSSYEQYF

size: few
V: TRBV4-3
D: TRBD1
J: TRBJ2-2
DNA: TGCGCCAGCAGCCGCCGGACAGGAAACACCGGGGAGCTGTTTTTT
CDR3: CASSRRTGNTGELFF

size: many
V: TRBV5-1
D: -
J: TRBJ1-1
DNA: TGCGCCAGCAGCTCCACCGGGACCCCGAACACTGAAGCTTTCTTT
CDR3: CASSSTGTPNTEAFF